What follows are 18 T cell receptor beta chains derived from one specimen sequenced in a study of CD8+CD57+ T cells in acquired aplastic anemia. The TCR beta profiling, which covered VDJ combination and CDR3 sequence, was carried out using genomic DNA as the template. TCRdb passed the reads through MiXCR, listing each CDR3 protein once. This sample has roughly 180,000 distinct CDR3 sequences; 50% to 65% occur once, and the top ten carry roughly 46%. Sequenced patients had shown CD8+CD57+ cell expansion by flow cytometry. The sequencing input was sorted CD4+, CD8+, or CD8+CD57+ T cells (not recorded which) from PBMCs. These receptors were collected from a human donor with aplastic anemia.

This clonotype was found many times. The V and J genes are TRBV12-3 or TRBV12-4 and TRBJ1-5, with unresolved D. Trimming cost V 0 bases and J 6 bases, with 12 bases left between them. This CDR3 spans 15 amino acids. As DNA, the CDR3 is TGTGCCAGCAGTTTAGCTTACGGGAGAGGTCAGCCCCAGCATTTT. Translating it yields CASSLAYGRGQPQHF.

This clonotype was found many times. This rearrangement joins TRBV5-1 to TRBJ1-2; perhaps TRBD1 as D (6 bases). V dropped 2 bases and J dropped 6 bases, with 29 bases sitting between them. The germline V gene has CDR1 SGHRS and CDR2 YFSETQ. The CDR3 is made up of 19 amino acids. The CDR3 region has the DNA TGCGCCAGCAGCTTAGTACCTTCTTCGTTCCAGGGAGCAGGGGATGGCTACACCTTC. It specifies CASSLVPSSFQGAGDGYTF. Combining the CDR3 with reference TRBV5-1 and TRBJ1-2 gives the whole variable domain KAGVTQTPRYLIKTRGQQVTLSCSPISGHRSVSWYQQTPGQGLQFLFEYFSETQRNKGNFPGRFSGRQFSNSRSEMNVSTLELGDSALYLCASSLVPSSFQGAGDGYTFGSGTRLTVV.

The table lists this clonotype with many counts. The chain has TRBV5-1 and TRBJ1-1, with 7 bases identical to TRBD1. In germline, CDR1 is SGHRS, CDR2 YFSETQ. The CDR3 extends over 15 amino acids. V dropped 0 bases and J dropped 0; count of bases not matched to a gene: 2. The CDR3 nucleotides read TGCGCCAGCAGCTTGGCAGGGGGATTGAACACTGAAGCTTTCTTT. Amino acids: CASSLAGGLNTEAFF. Drawing the rest from reference TRBV5-1 and TRBJ1-1, the complete variable domain is KAGVTQTPRYLIKTRGQQVTLSCSPISGHRSVSWYQQTPGQGLQFLFEYFSETQRNKGNFPGRFSGRQFSNSRSEMNVSTLELGDSALYLCASSLAGGLNTEAFFGQGTRLTVV.

As for this clonotype: In this CDR3 the conserved last residue, phenylalanine or tryptophan, is missing, so a read error is likely. The chain combines TRBV7-9 with TRBJ2-7; D remains ambiguous. The length of the CDR3 is 16 residues. Germline V lookup: CDR1 SEHNR, CDR2 FQNEAQ (reference sequence). Trimming took off 5 bases at V and 0 bases at J, with 17 bases between the two ends. This chain's CDR3 is CASSLPAGLLSYEQYL. CDR3 coding DNA: TGTGCCAGCAGCCTCCCGGCCGGGCTCCTCTCCTACGAGCAGTACCTC.

The chain joins TRBV7-8 to TRBJ1-6; D unclear. Germline V gives CDR1 SGHVS, CDR2 FQNEAQ. The CDR3 covers 16 residues. The germline V and J ends were trimmed by 0 bases and 9 bases, with 15 bases remaining between them. CDR3 amino acids: CASSLARFSIGSPLHF. The CDR3 bases are TGTGCCAGCAGCTTAGCCCGGTTCAGCATCGGTTCACCCCTCCACTTT.

This clonotype was seen only once. The chain combines TRBV29-1 with TRBJ1-2, with D perhaps TRBD1 (5 bases). The CDR3 sequence is 13 residues long. CDR1 is SQVTM, CDR2 ANQGSEA, per germline. V was pared by 2 bases and J by 5 bases, with 12 bases between. For the CDR3, the DNA is TGCAGCGTTGAAACAGGAGAGGGTTATGGCTACACCTTC. Protein sequence: CSVETGEGYGYTF. Full variable domain (remainder filled in from reference TRBV29-1 and TRBJ1-2): SAVISQKPSRDICQRGTSLTIQCQVDSQVTMMFWYRQQPGQSLTLIATANQGSEATYESGFVIDKFPISRPNLTFSTLTVSNMSPEDSSIYLCSVETGEGYGYTFGSGTRLTVV.

This chain connects TRBV6-5 to TRBJ1-2; D call uncertain. V was clipped by 2 bases and J by 6 bases, with 7 bases between them. The CDR3 has 12 residues. Germline V lookup: CDR1 MNHEY, CDR2 SVGAGI. CDR3 nucleotide sequence: TGTGCCAGCAGTTACAACGGTCATGGCTACACCTTC. It translates to CASSYNGHGYTF.

The chain recombines TRBV15 with TRBJ1-1; possibly TRBD1 for D (6 bases). This CDR3 is 13 amino acids long. V lost 2 bases and J lost 8, with 12 bases in between. Germline V lookup: CDR1 LNHNV, CDR2 YYDKDF (reference sequence). The CDR3 DNA reads as TGTGCCACCAGCAGAACGCGGGACAACGAAGCTTTCTTT. Its protein is CATSRTRDNEAFF.

A remark on this clonotype: Mismatch with germline at one junction end may stem from a read error. This chain uses TRBV10-3 with TRBJ2-7, with D maybe TRBD1 (6 bases). Per the germline V gene, CDR1 is ENHRY and CDR2 is SYGVKD. There are 17 residues in the CDR3. For the CDR3, the DNA is TGTGCCAGCAGTGAAGCGCGTCAAGGGGGAAACCTACGAGAGCAGTACTTC. It translates to CASSEARQGGNLREQYF.

V gene TRBV19 combines with J gene TRBJ2-2; tentatively, D is TRBD1 (6 bases). V was pared by 9 bases and J by 7 bases, with 12 bases between. In germline, CDR1 is LNHDA, CDR2 SQIVND (reference sequence). This CDR3 contains 12 residues. CDR3 in amino acids: CASDRTDGELFF. For the CDR3, the DNA is TGTGCCAGCGACCGGACAGACGGGGAGCTGTTTTTT.

The chain has TRBV2 and TRBJ2-7; D perhaps matches TRBD1 (6 bases). Germline V gene sequence: CDR1 SNHLY, CDR2 FYNNEI. With 4 bases removed from V and 5 bases from J, the gap between germline ends came to 21 bases. The CDR3 spans 16 residues. As DNA, the CDR3 is TGTGCCAGCAGTGCTAGCCCGGGACAAGATTGGCACGAGCAGTACTTC. It codes for CASSASPGQDWHEQYF.

The chain couples TRBV2 to TRBJ2-3, with 8 nucleotides matching TRBD2. CDR1 is SNHLY, CDR2 FYNNEI, per germline. V gave up 6 bases and J gave up 4 bases; unmatched junction bases: 9. The CDR3 contains 15 residues. The CDR3 DNA reads TGTGCCAGCAGCGCGCTACTAGCGGCGGCAGATACGCAGTATTTT. Amino acids: CASSALLAAADTQYF.

The CDR3 protein is CASSQEVPTTEAFF. The CDR3 DNA is TGCGCCAGCAGCCAAGAGGTCCCTACAACCGAAGCTTTCTTT. This chain joins TRBV4-1 and TRBJ1-1; no firm D call. Trimming shortened V by 0 bases and J by 8 bases, and 13 bases separated the two germline ends. The germline V gene has CDR1 MGHRA and CDR2 YSYEKL. The CDR3 covers 14 residues.

The sample holds a few counts of this clonotype. The chain joins TRBV20-1 to TRBJ2-7; no reliable D call. The CDR3 totals 12 residues. Trimming took off 2 bases at V and 0 bases at J, with 5 bases between the two ends. Per germline, CDR1 DFQATT and CDR2 SNEGSKA (reference sequence). The CDR3 spells CSARFSSYEQYF. The CDR3 DNA reads TGCAGTGCTAGATTTAGCTCCTACGAGCAGTACTTC.

The gene calls are TRBV10-3 and TRBJ2-7; D perhaps matches TRBD1 (6 bases). The V end lost 0 bases, the J end lost 0 bases, and 12 bases lay between the germline ends. The V gene's germline CDR1 is ENHRY and CDR2 SYGVKD. This CDR3 has 16 amino acids. The CDR3 sequence: CAISESGRGSSYEQYF. The CDR3 bases are TGTGCCATCAGTGAGTCGGGCAGGGGCAGCTCCTACGAGCAGTACTTC.

The rearrangement uses TRBV25-1 and TRBJ2-2, with 8 bases fitting TRBD1. Germline loops: CDR1 MGHDK, CDR2 SYGVNS. The length of the CDR3 is 14 residues. The J segment lost 4 bases and the V segment lost 5 bases, leaving 3 bases of the junction unmatched. Here the CDR3 DNA reads TGTGCCAGCAGTAGACAGGGGTCCACCGGGGAGCTGTTTTTT. Its protein is CASSRQGSTGELFF. Combining the CDR3 with reference TRBV25-1 and TRBJ2-2 gives the whole variable domain EADIYQTPRYLVIGTGKKITLECSQTMGHDKMYWYQQDPGMELHLIHYSYGVNSTEKGDLSSESTVSRIRTEHFPLTLESARPSHTSQYLCASSRQGSTGELFFGEGSRLTVL.

In the case of this clonotype: One end of the junction is discordant with germline, which a read error may explain. The J gene is TRBJ2-5, the V gene TRBV7-9; tentatively, D is TRBD1 (7 bases). Germline V gives CDR1 SEHNR, CDR2 FQNEAQ (reference sequence). The CDR3 length is 17 residues. The CDR3 coding sequence is TGTGCCTGCAGCTCCGAGCTGACAGGGAGGTTGTTGGAGACCCAGTACTTC. Protein sequence: CACSSELTGRLLETQYF.

In its sample, this clonotype was seen once. The rearrangement links TRBV15 to TRBJ2-7; 8 bases line up with TRBD1. The ends lost 2 bases at V and 2 bases at J; junction bases unmatched: 8. The CDR3 runs to 16 residues. Germline lookup yields CDR1 LNHNV and CDR2 YYDKDF (reference sequence). The CDR3 sequence is CATSRSRDRHPYEQYF. The CDR3, as DNA: TGTGCCACCAGCAGATCCAGGGACAGGCACCCCTACGAGCAGTACTTC.